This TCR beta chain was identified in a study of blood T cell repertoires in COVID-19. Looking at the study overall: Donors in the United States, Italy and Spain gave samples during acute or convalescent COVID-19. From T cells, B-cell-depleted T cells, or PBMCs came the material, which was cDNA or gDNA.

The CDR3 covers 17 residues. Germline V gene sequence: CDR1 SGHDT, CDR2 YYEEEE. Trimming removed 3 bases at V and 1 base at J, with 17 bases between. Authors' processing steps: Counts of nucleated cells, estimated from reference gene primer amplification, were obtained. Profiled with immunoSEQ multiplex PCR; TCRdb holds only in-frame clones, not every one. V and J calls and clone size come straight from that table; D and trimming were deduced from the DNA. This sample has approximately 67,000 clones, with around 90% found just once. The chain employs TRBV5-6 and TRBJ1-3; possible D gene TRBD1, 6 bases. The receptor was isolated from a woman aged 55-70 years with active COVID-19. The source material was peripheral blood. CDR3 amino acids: CASSSWGAGVSGNTIYF. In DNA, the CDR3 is TGTGCCAGCAGCTCCTGGGGTGCAGGGGTGTCTGGAAACACCATATATTTT. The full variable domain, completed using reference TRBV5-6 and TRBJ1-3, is DAGVTQSPTHLIKTRGQQVTLRCSPKSGHDTVSWYQQALGQGPQFIFQYYEEEERQRGNFPDRFSGHQFPNYSSELNVNALLLGDSALYLCASSSWGAGVSGNTIYFGEGSWLTVV.